These 25 T cell receptor beta chains originate from one sample sequenced in a study of T cell responses to AZD1222 COVID-19 vaccine. Here immunoSEQ multiplex PCR was the method, and the copy in TCRdb shows in-frame clones only, minus some. The data show 110,000 or so clones, with roughly 89% seen just once and about 3% held by the top ten. The sequenced sample was peripheral blood, obtained on day 0 of MenACWY control vaccination. These receptors originate from an adult in good health.

This chain links TRBV27 with TRBJ2-5; no reliable D call. The ends were cut back, 4 bases at V and 0 bases at J, with 0 bases in the middle. Germline V gene sequence: CDR1 MNHEY, CDR2 SMNVEV (reference sequence). There are 11 residues in the CDR3. Here the CDR3 reads CASSYQETQYF. The CDR3 DNA is TGTGCCAGCAGTTACCAAGAGACCCAGTACTTC.

This rearrangement joins TRBV3-1 (or the pseudogene TRBV3-2) to TRBJ2-7; D not certain. Germline V gene data show CDR1 as LGHDT and CDR2 as YNNKEL (reference sequence). The CDR3 consists of 15 residues. Trimming removed 0 bases at V and 0 bases at J, with 9 bases between. CDR3 coding DNA: TGTGCCAGCAGCCAAGATGTACAGCGCTCCTACGAGCAGTACTTC. Translated, it gives CASSQDVQRSYEQYF.

V is TRBV9 and J is TRBJ1-6; D possibly corresponds to TRBD1 (6 bases). The CDR3 runs to 16 residues. CDR1 and CDR2 from the germline V gene are SGDLS and YYNGEE. Trimming cost V 1 base and J 7 bases, with 15 bases left between them. CDR3 nucleotides: TGTGCCAGCAGCGTACGAGGGGGGACTCACAATTCACCCCTCCACTTT. It is translated as CASSVRGGTHNSPLHF.

The chain carries TRBV4-3 and TRBJ1-4; no clear D gene. This CDR3 is 15 amino acids long. V was clipped by 1 base and J by 7 bases, with 13 bases between them. The V gene's germline CDR1 is LGHNA and CDR2 YSLEER. This CDR3 is CASSQGGARPEKLFF. The CDR3 DNA sequence: TGCGCCAGCAGCCAAGGGGGAGCGAGGCCTGAAAAACTGTTTTTT.

The chain uses TRBV19 and TRBJ2-3; 13 nucleotides align to TRBD2. The CDR3 contains 18 residues. Trimming cost V 4 bases and J 3 bases; bases outside gene matches: 10. The V gene's germline CDR1 is LNHDA and CDR2 SQIVND (reference sequence). The CDR3 DNA sequence: TGTGCCAGTAGTACAACTAGCGGGGGGGCCTTGGGGACAGATACGCAGTATTTT. Translated, it gives CASSTTSGGALGTDTQYF. The variable domain in full, with the rest retrieved from reference TRBV19 and TRBJ2-3, is DGGITQSPKYLFRKEGQNVTLSCEQNLNHDAMYWYRQDPGQGLRLIYYSQIVNDFQKGDIAEGYSVSREKKESFPLTVTSAQKNPTAFYLCASSTTSGGALGTDTQYFGPGTRLTVL.

This clone was picked up one time. The J gene is TRBJ1-2, the V gene TRBV3-1 (or the pseudogene TRBV3-2); D perhaps matches TRBD1 (6 bases). V lost 0 bases and J lost 1, with 21 bases in between. Germline V lookup: CDR1 LGHDT, CDR2 YNNKEL (reference sequence). The CDR3 is 19 residues long. CDR3 nucleotide sequence: TGTGCCAGCAGCCAAGACCTGGTAGCCAAGGACAGATTTAACTATGGCTACACCTTC. Translation gives CASSQDLVAKDRFNYGYTF.

This clone was counted a single time. V and J are TRBV27 and TRBJ1-5; tentative D call: TRBD1 (5 bases). CDR1 and CDR2 (germline): MNHEY, SMNVEV (reference sequence). Between the trimmed V and J ends, which lost 2 bases and 2 bases, there was a span of 10 bases. This CDR3 has 15 amino acids. CDR3 in amino acids: CASSLAGRRNQPQHF. The CDR3 DNA is TGTGCCAGCAGTTTAGCGGGGCGCCGCAATCAGCCCCAGCATTTT.

This chain connects TRBV7-9 to TRBJ1-2, with 7 nucleotides matching TRBD1. V shed 5 bases and J 6 bases; nucleotides not matched to a gene: 6. Germline CDR1 SEHNR, CDR2 FQNEAQ (reference sequence). The CDR3 has 13 residues. As DNA, the CDR3 is TGTGCCAGCAGCAAACAGGGGTTCGATGGCTACACCTTC. Encoded protein: CASSKQGFDGYTF. Combining the CDR3 with reference TRBV7-9 and TRBJ1-2 gives the whole variable domain DTGVSQNPRHKITKRGQNVTFRCDPISEHNRLYWYRQTLGQGPEFLTYFQNEAQLEKSRLLSDRFSAERPKGSFSTLEIQRTEQGDSAMYLCASSKQGFDGYTFGSGTRLTVV.

This chain connects TRBV28 to TRBJ1-6; tentative D call: TRBD1 (6 bases). The CDR3 loop spans 14 amino acids. V was shortened by 6 bases and J by 7 bases, with 13 bases between the two germline ends. In germline, CDR1 is MDHEN, CDR2 SYDVKM. This chain's CDR3 is CASRLGGGNSPLHF. The CDR3 DNA is TGTGCCAGCAGATTAGGGGGAGGAAATTCACCCCTCCACTTT.

J is TRBJ1-6 and V is TRBV4-1, with no clear D. Per germline, CDR1 MGHRA and CDR2 YSYEKL. Trimming removed 0 bases at V and 10 bases at J, with 10 bases between. CDR3 length equals 14 residues. The DNA for the CDR3 is TGCGCCAGCAGCCAAGAGGGGTGGGAATCACCCCTCCACTTT. The encoded protein is CASSQEGWESPLHF.

CDR3: CASSATSGGPPLVHEQYF. In DNA form, the CDR3 reads TGTGCCAGCAGCGCAACTAGCGGGGGCCCGCCGTTAGTCCACGAGCAGTACTTC. This sequence joins TRBV9 and TRBJ2-7, with 11 bases lining up with TRBD2. V lost 3 bases, J lost 5 bases, and 16 bases stayed unmatched. The germline gives CDR1 SGDLS, CDR2 YYNGEE. The CDR3 runs 18 residues. Supplemented by reference TRBV9 and TRBJ2-7, the full variable domain reads DSGVTQTPKHLITATGQRVTLRCSPRSGDLSVYWYQQSLDQGLQFLIQYYNGEERAKGNILERFSAQQFPDLHSELNLSSLELGDSALYFCASSATSGGPPLVHEQYFGPGTRLTVT.

This rearrangement joins TRBV9 to TRBJ1-6; a weak D match, TRBD1 (5 bases). Germline V CDR1 and CDR2: SGDLS, YYNGEE. CDR3 length equals 14 residues. The V gene lost 3 bases and the J gene lost 6 bases, with 10 bases spanning the gap. The CDR3 protein is CASSETVINSPLHF. CDR3 nucleotide sequence: TGTGCCAGCAGCGAGACAGTGATTAATTCACCCCTCCACTTT.

This rearrangement joins TRBV3-1 (or the pseudogene TRBV3-2) to TRBJ1-3; tentatively, D is TRBD1 (5 bases). The CDR3 is 16 amino acids. CDR1 is LGHDT and CDR2 is YNNKEL in the germline V gene (reference sequence). Deletions cut 3 bases from V and 3 bases from J, with 15 bases between. CDR3 nucleotide sequence: TGTGCCAGCAGCCATAGTATCGGGACTGATGGAAACACCATATATTTT. This codes for CASSHSIGTDGNTIYF.

The chain recombines TRBV24-1 with TRBJ1-5; no definite D call. The CDR3 contains 14 residues. V dropped 3 bases and J dropped 0 bases, with 5 bases sitting between them. The germline V gene encodes CDR1 KGHDR and CDR2 SFDVKD. DNA of the CDR3: TGTGCCACCAGTGATGGGATTAGCAATCAGCCCCAGCATTTT. It specifies CATSDGISNQPQHF.

This sequence joins TRBV5-1 and TRBJ1-2, with 9 nucleotides matching TRBD1. V shed 1 base, J shed 9 bases, and the junction held 10 bases outside the gene matches. Per germline, CDR1 SGHRS and CDR2 YFSETQ. The CDR3 totals 15 residues. CDR3 sequence: CASSLLLPGQGRYTF. Written as DNA, the CDR3 is TGCGCCAGCAGCTTGCTACTACCGGGACAGGGACGCTACACCTTC.

This clone was counted once. The rearrangement joins TRBV7-3 to TRBJ2-3, with 7 bases lining up with TRBD1. Germline CDR1 SGHTA, CDR2 FQGTGA. Losses at the gene ends were 5 bases for V and 0 bases for J; bases not matched to a gene: 5. CDR3 length: 15 amino acids. CDR3 DNA: TGTGCCAGCAGCCTCACAGGGGCTAGCACAGATACGCAGTATTTT. The encoded protein is CASSLTGASTDTQYF. The whole variable domain, filled in from reference TRBV7-3 and TRBJ2-3, reads GAGVSQTPSNKVTEKGKYVELRCDPISGHTALYWYRQSLGQGPEFLIYFQGTGAADDSGLPNDRFFAVRPEGSVSTLKIQRTERGDSAVYLCASSLTGASTDTQYFGPGTRLTVL.

V is TRBV5-4 and J is TRBJ2-2, with 10 bases that match TRBD2. Unmatched junction bases numbered 11, after V lost 6 bases and J lost 6 bases. The germline CDR1 and CDR2 sequences are SGHNT and YYREEE (reference sequence). The CDR3 totals 16 residues. The DNA of the CDR3 is TGTGCCAGCACCGTCCGGAGCGGGGGGGCCCCCGGGGAGCTGTTTTTT. Amino acid sequence: CASTVRSGGAPGELFF.

This clone has only one observation. The chain joins TRBV12-3 or TRBV12-4 to TRBJ1-2; 9 bases fit TRBD1. With V trimmed by 6 bases and J by 8 bases, 4 bases remained unmatched. The CDR3 is 12 residues long. CDR3: CASRPDRGGYTF. DNA for the CDR3: TGTGCCAGCAGGCCCGACAGGGGGGGCTACACCTTC.

About this clone itself: Other DNA sequences in this specimen translate into the identical CDR3. The V call is TRBV7-9, the J call TRBJ2-7; D ambiguous. The germline V gene has CDR1 SEHNR and CDR2 FQNEAQ (reference sequence). The CDR3 runs to 13 residues. V lost 1 base and J lost 1, with 5 bases in between. The CDR3 loop reads CASSLDLSYEQYF. CDR3 in DNA: TGTGCCAGCAGCTTAGATTTGTCCTACGAGCAGTACTTC.

The J gene is TRBJ1-6, the V gene TRBV18; D is unclear. Germline V gives CDR1 KGHSH, CDR2 LQKENI. There are 16 residues in the CDR3. Between the trimmed V and J ends, which lost 3 bases and 10 bases, there was a span of 19 bases. CDR3 residues: CASSPLGSTERSPLHF. CDR3 sequence (DNA): TGTGCCAGCTCACCCCTAGGGTCTACGGAACGATCACCCCTCCACTTT.

The rearrangement joins TRBV14 to TRBJ2-4; D is unclear. The CDR3 extends over 14 amino acids. Germline V gene lookup returns CDR1 SGHDN and CDR2 FVKESK. V lost 1 base and J lost 4, with 8 bases in between. As DNA, the CDR3 is TGTGCCAGCAGCCAAGCCGCCAGGAAAAACATTCAGTACTTC. The encoded protein is CASSQAARKNIQYF.

This chain uses TRBV19 with TRBJ1-3; D unresolved. V shed 7 bases and J shed 0 bases, with 10 bases lying between them. The CDR3 is 14 residues long. CDR1 and CDR2 from the germline V gene are LNHDA and SQIVND (reference sequence). CDR3 sequence reads: CASTQEGSGNTIYF. CDR3 DNA sequence: TGTGCCAGTACCCAGGAAGGCTCTGGAAACACCATATATTTT.

The V gene is TRBV13, the J gene TRBJ1-1, with unresolved D. The V end was cut by 2 bases, the J end by 0 bases, with 10 bases between. This CDR3 comprises 15 residues. The germline CDR1 and CDR2 sequences are PRHDT and FYEKMQ (reference sequence). Here the CDR3 reads CASSLYSEMNTEAFF. The CDR3 nucleotides read TGTGCCAGCAGCTTATATTCAGAGATGAACACTGAAGCTTTCTTT.

The chain carries TRBV7-9 and TRBJ1-5; D is ambiguous. Germline V lookup: CDR1 SEHNR, CDR2 FQNEAQ (reference sequence). The CDR3 has 13 residues. With 4 bases removed from V and 7 bases from J, the gap between germline ends came to 11 bases. CDR3 nucleotide sequence: TGTGCCAGCAGCTCTGACACGTTACAGCCCCAGCATTTT. Its translation: CASSSDTLQPQHF.

The chain links TRBV3-1 (or the pseudogene TRBV3-2) to TRBJ2-5, with D unresolved. This CDR3 is 15 amino acids long. Trimming shortened V by 4 bases and J by 4 bases, and 16 bases separated the two germline ends. Per germline, CDR1 LGHDT and CDR2 YNNKEL (reference sequence). The CDR3 loop is CASSPGPGRGETQYF. The DNA of the CDR3 is TGTGCCAGCAGCCCCGGACCGGGTAGAGGAGAGACCCAGTACTTC.